The following is a T cell receptor beta chain sequence with its context. This record comes from a study of blood T cell repertoires in COVID-19. Study overall: PBMCs, B-cell-depleted T cells, or T cells were the source of the cDNA or gDNA that made up the material.

TCRdb's copy holds only in-frame clones and misses some; the assay was immunoSEQ multiplex PCR. The profile shows around 460,000 clones, 80% to 90% of them singletons. Enrollment of patients from Seattle took place during active infection, with longitudinal follow-up. This CDR3 has 17 amino acids. The chain uses TRBV21-1 and TRBJ2-1; TRBD1, the D gene given by the table, was not confirmed from the DNA. TRBV21-1 is shown as a pseudogene. Material for sequencing was peripheral blood. The receptor was derived from a young man with COVID-19, enrolled during active disease. For the CDR3, the DNA is TGTGCCAGCAGCACCTATGACAGGGAACGGGGGTACAATGAGCAGTTCTTC. Translation gives CASSTYDRERGYNEQFF.